What follows are 10 T cell receptor beta chains derived from one specimen sequenced in a study of siplizumab effects on memory and regulatory T cells. Assay used: immunoSEQ multiplex PCR; TCRdb lists only in-frame clones, some missing. The sample holds over 45,000 clones, just over 95% seen once. The material sequenced was naive CD8+ T cells sorted from blood. The receptors here all came from a human donor in good health.

This chain uses TRBV11-1 with TRBJ2-1; TRBD2 matches 9 bases. V shed 1 base, J shed 7 bases, and the junction held 5 bases outside the gene matches. Germline lookup yields CDR1 SGHAT and CDR2 FQDESV (reference sequence). This CDR3 region has 15 residues. CDR3 DNA: TGTGCCAGCAGCTTAGTAGCGGGAGTCCATAATGAGCAGTTCTTC. Its translation is CASSLVAGVHNEQFF.

The gene calls are TRBV7-3 and TRBJ2-3; TRBD1 aligns across 9 bases. CDR1 SGHTA and CDR2 FQGTGA come from the germline V gene. V dropped 3 bases and J dropped 0; count of bases not matched to a gene: 7. This CDR3 is 17 amino acids long. In DNA, the CDR3 is TGTGCCAGCAGCTTCCGAGGGACAGGGACAAGCACAGATACGCAGTATTTT. This gives the protein CASSFRGTGTSTDTQYF.

The rearrangement joins TRBV27 to TRBJ2-7; D is ambiguous. The V gene's germline CDR1 is MNHEY and CDR2 SMNVEV (reference sequence). This CDR3 contains 15 residues. Trimming shortened V by 1 base and J by 3 bases, and 13 bases separated the two germline ends. DNA of the CDR3: TGTGCCAGCAGTTTATTTAAGGTCACTTTCTACGAGCAGTACTTC. Amino acid sequence: CASSLFKVTFYEQYF.

The V call is TRBV27, the J call TRBJ2-1, with TRBD2 identical over 9 bases. This CDR3 has 15 residues. CDR1 and CDR2 (germline): MNHEY, SMNVEV (reference sequence). Trimming took 5 bases from V and 8 from J; bases not matched to a gene: 10. The CDR3 loop reads CASSPRGSGRYEQFF. CDR3 nucleotides: TGTGCCAGCAGTCCCCGGGGGAGCGGGAGGTATGAGCAGTTCTTC.

The gene calls are TRBV7-6 and TRBJ2-3; the match to TRBD2 covers 9 bases. Germline CDR1 is SGHVS and CDR2 is FNYEAQ. V was pared by 5 bases and J by 4 bases, with 7 bases of the junction left unmatched. The CDR3 has 15 residues. The CDR3: CASSLVAGDSDTQYF. The DNA for the CDR3 is TGTGCCAGCAGCCTCGTAGCGGGAGACTCAGATACGCAGTATTTT.

The chain carries TRBV27 and TRBJ2-2; 14 nucleotides align to TRBD2. There are 14 residues in the CDR3. CDR1 is MNHEY and CDR2 is SMNVEV in the germline V gene (reference sequence). The junction had 3 bases not matched to a gene; V was cut back by 10 bases and J by 5 bases. Written as DNA, the CDR3 is TGTGCCACCGGACTAGCGGGAGGTACCGGGGAGCTGTTTTTT. This encodes CATGLAGGTGELFF.

The rearrangement joins TRBV30 to TRBJ2-3; TRBD2 matches at 11 bases. This CDR3 contains 15 residues. V was clipped by 8 bases and J by 4 bases; unmatched bases: 11. Germline assignment: CDR1 GTSNPN and CDR2 SVGIG (reference sequence). The DNA of the CDR3 is TGTGCCCTCGACGGTAGCGGGAGGGGTGCAGATACGCAGTATTTT. Translated: CALDGSGRGADTQYF.

This chain joins TRBV5-1 and TRBJ2-1; D is uncertain. The length of the CDR3 is 18 residues. V lost 4 bases and J 4 bases, leaving 24 bases between the germline ends. CDR1 is SGHRS, CDR2 YFSETQ, per germline. CDR3 in DNA: TGCGCCAGCAGCCCCCCGACGGTTGGGTCCTTCGGTTACAATGAGCAGTTCTTC. Translation: CASSPPTVGSFGYNEQFF. Drawing the rest from reference TRBV5-1 and TRBJ2-1, the complete variable domain is KAGVTQTPRYLIKTRGQQVTLSCSPISGHRSVSWYQQTPGQGLQFLFEYFSETQRNKGNFPGRFSGRQFSNSRSEMNVSTLELGDSALYLCASSPPTVGSFGYNEQFFGPGTRLTVL.

The chain's CDR3 is CASSDAGTTYNEQFF. CDR3 DNA: TGTGCCAGCAGTGACGCCGGGACTACCTACAATGAGCAGTTCTTC. The chain employs TRBV6-4 and TRBJ2-1, with 7 bases identical to TRBD2. Unmatched junction bases numbered 3, after V lost 2 bases and J lost 2 bases. Germline V lookup: CDR1 MRHNA, CDR2 SNTAGT. There are 15 residues in the CDR3.

This sequence joins TRBV7-8 and TRBJ2-1, with TRBD2 matching over 14 bases. With 5 bases clipped from V and 7 bases from J, the junction kept 7 bases outside the gene matches. Germline CDR1 is SGHVS and CDR2 is FQNEAQ. The CDR3 is 16 residues long. The CDR3 coding sequence is TGTGCCAGCAGCGCGCGGACTAGCGGGAGGAGAAATGAGCAGTTCTTC. Translated, it gives CASSARTSGRRNEQFF.